Below, one T cell receptor (beta chain) is given with its context. The data were obtained in a study of T cell changes during pregnancy in multiple sclerosis. Sequencing was performed with immunoSEQ multiplex PCR; in TCRdb, only in-frame clones are kept and a portion is missing. The data show around 47,000 clones, 94% seen once. The input for sequencing was CD8+ T cells from peripheral blood mononuclear cells, taken in the first trimester of pregnancy. The clonotype was recovered from a female donor with multiple sclerosis, enrolled in a pregnancy study.

The CDR3 is CATSRDIRTGQETQYF. In DNA, the CDR3 is TGTGCCACCAGCAGAGATATTAGGACAGGCCAAGAGACCCAGTACTTC. The rearrangement joins TRBV15 to TRBJ2-5, with 7 bases that match TRBD1. The V gene's germline CDR1 is LNHNV and CDR2 YYDKDF (reference sequence). Trimming at V came to 0 bases and at J to 1 base, leaving 5 bases not matched to a gene. The CDR3 loop spans 16 amino acids.